This record covers a single T cell receptor (beta chain). These data are taken from a study of T cell changes during pregnancy in multiple sclerosis. Method: immunoSEQ multiplex PCR; TCRdb's copy keeps in-frame clones and lacks some. The sample holds tens of thousands of clones, 75% to 95% seen once. The germline gives CDR1 SGHRS, CDR2 YFSETQ. This CDR3 has 14 amino acids. V lost 2 bases, J lost 3 bases, and 0 bases stayed unmatched. The sequencing here drew on peripheral blood, taken after pregnancy. This TCR was recovered from a female donor in good health, enrolled as a control in a pregnancy study. This rearrangement joins TRBV5-1 to TRBJ2-3, with TRBD2 matching over 10 bases. The CDR3 DNA sequence: TGCGCCAGCAGCTTTAGCGGGGGGACAGATACGCAGTATTTT. As protein: CASSFSGGTDTQYF. Full variable domain (missing parts from reference TRBV5-1 and TRBJ2-3): KAGVTQTPRYLIKTRGQQVTLSCSPISGHRSVSWYQQTPGQGLQFLFEYFSETQRNKGNFPGRFSGRQFSNSRSEMNVSTLELGDSALYLCASSFSGGTDTQYFGPGTRLTVL.